The 9 T cell receptor beta chains reported below all come from one sample, sequenced in a study of blood T cell repertoires in COVID-19. The data were produced by immunoSEQ multiplex PCR, yet TCRdb's version contains in-frame clones alone and is incomplete. The sample lists more than 200,000 clones; approximately 90% were seen once. Sample: peripheral blood. The receptors shown here come from a man between 65 and 79 years old with acute or convalescent COVID-19.

V and J are TRBV11-2 and TRBJ1-2; 8 nucleotides match TRBD1. V was clipped by 5 bases and J by 5 bases; unmatched bases: 10. This CDR3 comprises 15 residues. Germline lookup yields CDR1 SGHAT and CDR2 FQNNGV. Here the CDR3 reads CASSPARYRGYGYTF. CDR3 bases: TGTGCCAGCAGCCCCGCACGATACAGGGGGTATGGCTACACCTTC.

The chain joins TRBV7-9 to TRBJ1-2; 8 nucleotides agree with TRBD1. The CDR3 spans 15 residues. Germline loops: CDR1 SEHNR, CDR2 FQNEAQ (reference sequence). V shed 5 bases, J shed 0 bases, and the junction held 5 bases outside the gene matches. The CDR3 region is CASSTQGAANYGYTF. In DNA, the CDR3 is TGTGCCAGCAGCACCCAGGGGGCCGCTAACTATGGCTACACCTTC.

This chain connects TRBV4-1 to TRBJ2-1; possible D gene TRBD1, 6 bases. Deletions cut 1 base from V and 9 bases from J, with 10 bases between. This CDR3 spans 13 amino acids. Germline V gene sequence: CDR1 MGHRA, CDR2 YSYEKL. The CDR3 DNA is TGCGCCAGCAGCCAAGGACAGGACCCTGAGCAGTTCTTC. Translated, it gives CASSQGQDPEQFF.

The chain combines TRBV28 with TRBJ2-2; 8 bases agree with TRBD1. With V trimmed by 5 bases and J by 6 bases, 8 bases remained unmatched. The CDR3 is 15 amino acids. Germline V gene data show CDR1 as MDHEN and CDR2 as SYDVKM. In DNA, the CDR3 is TGTGCCAGCAGTGCAGGGGGCGCCCGGGCCGGGGAGCTGTTTTTT. Protein sequence: CASSAGGARAGELFF.

The gene calls are TRBV7-3 and TRBJ2-1; perhaps TRBD2 as D (6 bases). Germline lookup yields CDR1 SGHTA and CDR2 FQGTGA. The CDR3 runs 13 residues. V was cut by 3 bases and J by 7 bases, with 10 bases left in between. The CDR3 sequence is CASSLDRGNEQFF. CDR3 nucleotides: TGTGCCAGCAGCTTGGACCGGGGGAATGAGCAGTTCTTC.

This chain joins TRBV12-5 and TRBJ2-1; 10 nucleotides match TRBD2. CDR1 and CDR2 from the germline V gene are LGHNT and FRNRAP. The CDR3 has 18 residues. Unmatched junction bases numbered 6, after V lost 0 bases and J lost 1 base. The DNA of the CDR3 is TGTGCTAGTGGTTTGGTATTAGCGGGAGGAGTATCCTACAATGAGCAGTTCTTC. Encoded protein: CASGLVLAGGVSYNEQFF. The full variable domain, its missing parts supplied by reference TRBV12-5 and TRBJ2-1, is DARVTQTPRHKVTEMGQEVTMRCQPILGHNTVFWYRQTMMQGLELLAYFRNRAPLDDSGMPKDRFSAEMPDATLATLKIQPSEPRDSAVYFCASGLVLAGGVSYNEQFFGPGTRLTVL.

This clone has just one count. This chain joins TRBV5-1 and TRBJ2-1, with TRBD2 matching 8 bases. The CDR3 consists of 15 residues. Germline V gene lookup returns CDR1 SGHRS and CDR2 YFSETQ. Trimming removed 4 bases from V and 3 bases from J; junction bases left unmatched: 6. The CDR3 here is CASSPSGSYYNEQFF. The CDR3 DNA follows: TGCGCCAGCAGCCCAAGCGGGAGTTACTACAATGAGCAGTTCTTC.

This chain connects TRBV7-3 to TRBJ2-6, with 7 bases matching TRBD1. The CDR3 is 19 amino acids. V shed 0 bases and J 1 base; nucleotides not matched to a gene: 9. CDR1 and CDR2 from the germline V gene are SGHTA and FQGTGA. CDR3 DNA sequence: TGTGCCAGCAGCTTAACACAAACCGGGACAGCTTCTGGGGCCAACGTCCTGACTTTC. Protein sequence: CASSLTQTGTASGANVLTF.

J is TRBJ1-1 and V is TRBV12-5; D is unclear. V dropped 0 bases and J dropped 0 bases, with 14 bases sitting between them. The CDR3 sequence is 17 residues long. Germline V lookup: CDR1 LGHNT, CDR2 FRNRAP. The CDR3 bases are TGTGCTAGTGGTTTGGTACCAATAGTGACAATGAACACTGAAGCTTTCTTT. Its protein product is CASGLVPIVTMNTEAFF.